Listed below are T cell receptor beta chains from one sample, sequenced in a study of T cells in Graves' hyperthyroidism and ophthalmopathy. TCRdb re-called the multiplex PCR reads with MiXCR, one entry per CDR3 protein. The repertoire includes some 300,000 distinct CDR3 sequences, roughly 13% of them detected once, and approximately 7.9% sits in the top ten. Sequenced sample: blood. These receptors all stem from a woman aged 35 to 49 with Graves' hyperthyroidism. Each CDR3 is given with its conserved first and last residue. The D gene is left open where the match is weak. Clone size is shown for a subset of rows, as once, few, many or a class of expanded clone.

V: TRBV20-1
D: -
size: many
J: TRBJ2-5
DNA: TGCAGTGCTAGAGATGGTCGGAGCCAAGAGACCCAGTACTTC
CDR3: CSARDGRSQETQYF

V: TRBV20-1
D: TRBD2
size: many
J: TRBJ2-7
DNA: TGCAGTGCTGGCCGACTAGCGGGAGGCGAGCAGTACTTC
CDR3: CSAGRLAGGEQYF

V: TRBV18
D: -
size: many
J: TRBJ1-5
DNA: TGTGCCAGCTCACCTATAGTAGATCAGCCCCAGCATTTT
CDR3: CASSPIVDQPQHF

V: TRBV7-6
D: -
size: many
J: TRBJ2-7
DNA: TGTGCCAGCAGCTTAGCGATCGGGTCCTACGAGCAGTACTTC
CDR3: CASSLAIGSYEQYF

V: TRBV28
D: TRBD2
size: many
J: TRBJ2-2
DNA: TGTGCCAGCAGCAGACTAGCGGGAGGGCCCGGGGAGCTGTTTTTT
CDR3: CASSRLAGGPGELFF

V: TRBV2
D: TRBD1
size: many
J: TRBJ1-5
DNA: TGTGCCAGCAGTCGACAGGGGGACTTGGAAACTTATAGCAATCAGCCCCAGCATTTT
CDR3: CASSRQGDLETYSNQPQHF

V: TRBV6-2/TRBV6-3
D: -
size: -
J: TRBJ1-1
DNA: TGTGCCAGCAGCCTATACGGGGCGGCGAACACTGAAGCTTTCTTT
CDR3: CASSLYGAANTEAFF

V: TRBV27
D: -
size: many
J: TRBJ2-3
DNA: TGTGCCAGCAGAGTACCAAGCCCCACAGATACGCAGTATTTT
CDR3: CASRVPSPTDTQYF

V: TRBV25-1
D: -
size: -
J: TRBJ2-3
DNA: TGTGCCAGCAACCCCTCCACACACACAGATACGCAGTATTTT
CDR3: CASNPSTHTDTQYF

V: TRBV19
D: -
size: -
J: TRBJ2-1
DNA: TGTGCCAGTAGTATAGGCAGGGCATCCTACAATGAGCAGTTCTTC
CDR3: CASSIGRASYNEQFF

V: TRBV20-1
D: TRBD1
size: many
J: TRBJ2-7
DNA: TGCAGTGCGAGGGACAGCCCTAGAGCCGAGCAGTACTTC
CDR3: CSARDSPRAEQYF

V: TRBV20-1
D: TRBD1
size: many
J: TRBJ2-5
DNA: TGCAGTGCTTGGGACAGGGACGGACAAGAGACCCAGTACTTC
CDR3: CSAWDRDGQETQYF

V: TRBV2
D: -
size: many
J: TRBJ1-6
DNA: TGTGCCAGCAGTGGACACCTGGGTTCACCCCTCCACTTT
CDR3: CASSGHLGSPLHF

V: TRBV12-3/TRBV12-4
D: TRBD2
size: once
J: TRBJ2-1
DNA: TGTGCCAGCAGTCCATTGCTAGCGGGAGTGTACAATGAGCAGTTCTTC
CDR3: CASSPLLAGVYNEQFF

V: TRBV5-4
D: -
size: few
J: TRBJ2-3
DNA: TGTGCCAGCAGCTTGGAAAGTGGATCTTGGGATACGCAGTATTTT
CDR3: CASSLESGSWDTQYF

V: TRBV2
D: -
size: many
J: TRBJ1-1
DNA: TGTGCCAGCAGTGAACGGGTTAACACTGAAGCTTTCTTT
CDR3: CASSERVNTEAFF

V: TRBV11-2
D: TRBD2
size: -
J: TRBJ2-3
DNA: TGTGCCAGCAGCGAAGTTAGCGGGAGTAGCACAGATACGCAGTATTTT
CDR3: CASSEVSGSSTDTQYF

V: TRBV27
D: TRBD2
size: -
J: TRBJ2-1
DNA: TGTGCCAGCCGGGGACTAGCGGATTCCAATGAGCAGTTCTTC
CDR3: CASRGLADSNEQFF

V: TRBV20-1
D: TRBD2
size: -
J: TRBJ2-1
DNA: TGCAGTGCCCATCCACTTTTAAGCGGGAAGGGAATGGGGGATGAGCAGTTCTTC
CDR3: CSAHPLLSGKGMGDEQFF

V: TRBV29-1
D: TRBD2
size: many
J: TRBJ2-3
DNA: TGCAGCGTCCCTAGCGGAGCGGGGGATACGCAGTATTTT
CDR3: CSVPSGAGDTQYF

V: TRBV7-8
D: -
size: many
J: TRBJ1-2
DNA: TGTGCCAGCAGCGCGAGGGGTTGGGATGGCTACACCTTC
CDR3: CASSARGWDGYTF

V: TRBV10-3
D: TRBD1
size: many
J: TRBJ1-5
DNA: TGTGCCATCAGTGACGGGACAGGGGGGGATCAGCCCCAGCATTTT
CDR3: CAISDGTGGDQPQHF

V: TRBV20-1
D: -
size: -
J: TRBJ2-5
DNA: TGCAGTGCTGCCCTAAAAGAGACCCAGTACTTC
CDR3: CSAALKETQYF

V: TRBV19
D: -
size: many
J: TRBJ1-1
DNA: TGTGCCAGTAGGCAGGGGATGAACACTGAAGCTTTCTTT
CDR3: CASRQGMNTEAFF

V: TRBV6-1
D: -
size: -
J: TRBJ2-7
DNA: TGTGCCAGCAGCTCCAGTTGGAGCTACGAGCAGTACTTC
CDR3: CASSSSWSYEQYF

V: TRBV27
D: TRBD2
size: many
J: TRBJ2-7
DNA: TGTGCCAGCAGCCGGGACTACTCCTACGAGCAGTACTTC
CDR3: CASSRDYSYEQYF

V: TRBV11-2
D: -
size: many
J: TRBJ2-5
DNA: TGTGCCAGCAGCCCCGATGGCAGGGCGGGGGAGACCCAGTACTTC
CDR3: CASSPDGRAGETQYF

V: TRBV18
D: TRBD1
size: many
J: TRBJ1-2
DNA: TGTGCCAGCTCTGCCGGGACAGGGGGCTCCGGTAACTATGGCTACACCTTC
CDR3: CASSAGTGGSGNYGYTF

V: TRBV7-8
D: -
size: -
J: TRBJ1-5
DNA: TGTGCCAGCAGCCCGGACTGGTACAATCAGCCCCAGCATTTT
CDR3: CASSPDWYNQPQHF

V: TRBV4-1
D: TRBD1
size: -
J: TRBJ1-2
DNA: TGCGCCAGCAGCCAACAATCGACAGGGATGGACTATGGCTACACCTTC
CDR3: CASSQQSTGMDYGYTF

V: TRBV7-6
D: -
size: many
J: TRBJ2-5
DNA: TGTGCCAGCAGCTCTAGCGACTCTCTGGAGTACTTC
CDR3: CASSSSDSLEYF

V: TRBV13
D: -
size: few
J: TRBJ2-4
DNA: TGTGCCAGCAGCTCCAACAGGGAGGGAAACATTCAGTACTTC
CDR3: CASSSNREGNIQYF

V: TRBV6-1
D: -
size: -
J: TRBJ1-5
DNA: TGTGCCAGCAGTGAAGCCCTCTCGGACCGGTTGAATCAGCCCCAGCATTTT
CDR3: CASSEALSDRLNQPQHF

V: TRBV18
D: -
size: -
J: TRBJ1-4
DNA: TGTGCCAGCTCACCAGGCGCGGCTGGGGCGAATGAAAAACTGTTTTTT
CDR3: CASSPGAAGANEKLFF

V: TRBV30
D: -
size: -
J: TRBJ2-1
DNA: TGTGCCTGGAGTCCCGACTACTTCAATGAGCAGTTCTTC
CDR3: CAWSPDYFNEQFF

V: TRBV7-3
D: TRBD2
size: many
J: TRBJ2-3
DNA: TGTGCCAGCAGCCCCGGGACTAGCAGTAGCACAGATACGCAGTATTTT
CDR3: CASSPGTSSSTDTQYF

V: TRBV24-1
D: -
size: many
J: TRBJ1-5
DNA: TGTGCCACCAGTGAACCCGGACGGAATCAGCCCCAGCATTTT
CDR3: CATSEPGRNQPQHF

V: TRBV2
D: -
size: many
J: TRBJ2-1
DNA: TGTGCCGGCTGCGAGGGAGAAAGCTACAATGAGCAGTTCTTC
CDR3: CAGCEGESYNEQFF

V: TRBV11-2
D: -
size: many
J: TRBJ1-4
DNA: TGTGCCAGCAGCTTAAACAGGGTCAATGAAAAACTGTTTTTT
CDR3: CASSLNRVNEKLFF